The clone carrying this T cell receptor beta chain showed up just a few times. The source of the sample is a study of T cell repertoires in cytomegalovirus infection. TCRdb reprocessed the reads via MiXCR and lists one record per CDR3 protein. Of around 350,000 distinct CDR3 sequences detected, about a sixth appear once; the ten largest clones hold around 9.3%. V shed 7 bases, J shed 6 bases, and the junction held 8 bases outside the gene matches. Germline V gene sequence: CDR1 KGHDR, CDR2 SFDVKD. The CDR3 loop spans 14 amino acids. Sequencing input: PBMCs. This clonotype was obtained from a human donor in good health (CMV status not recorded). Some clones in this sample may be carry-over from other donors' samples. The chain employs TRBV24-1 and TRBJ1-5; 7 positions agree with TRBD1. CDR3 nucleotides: TGTGCCACCAGCTCGACAGGGTTCAGTCAGCCCCAGCATTTT. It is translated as CATSSTGFSQPQHF.